Below are 10 T cell receptor beta chains sequenced from a single sample in a study of T cells after yellow fever vaccination. Via MiXCR, TCRdb re-called the 5' RACE reads, giving one row per CDR3 protein. The sample lists over 45,000 distinct CDR3 sequences; approximately 6.9% were seen once. The source material was CD8+ T cells sorted from PBMCs, sampled on the day of the first yellow fever vaccination. These receptors came from a young man who received the YFV17D yellow fever vaccine.

J is TRBJ2-3 and V is TRBV15; D is possibly TRBD1 (7 bases). CDR3 length: 14 amino acids. Germline V lookup: CDR1 LNHNV, CDR2 YYDKDF (reference sequence). Trimming left V 0 bases short and J 10 bases short, with 14 bases between. The CDR3 is CATSRDGGTEAQYF. The CDR3 DNA follows: TGTGCCACCAGCAGAGATGGCGGGACAGAGGCGCAGTATTTT.

This clonotype appeared a few times. The chain is built from TRBV5-4 and TRBJ2-2; possible D gene TRBD1, 5 bases. Germline V gene data show CDR1 as SGHNT and CDR2 as YYREEE (reference sequence). V dropped 2 bases and J dropped 4 bases, with 6 bases sitting between them. CDR3 length: 13 residues. DNA for the CDR3: TGTGCCAGCAGCTTAACAGGCACCGGGGAGCTGTTTTTT. Amino acids: CASSLTGTGELFF.

This clonotype was seen a handful of times. Here the CDR3 DNA reads TGTGCCAGTAGTACCGGACGGCCCGCGCACAATGAGCAGTTCTTC. Amino acids: CASSTGRPAHNEQFF. The gene calls are TRBV19 and TRBJ2-1; no definite D call. The CDR3 has 15 residues. Germline V gene data show CDR1 as LNHDA and CDR2 as SQIVND (reference sequence). Trimming shortened V by 4 bases and J by 5 bases, and 15 bases separated the two germline ends.

In this sample, this clonotype turned up a few times. J is TRBJ2-7 and V is TRBV7-2, with D perhaps being TRBD1 or TRBD2 (6 bases each). Germline V gene data show CDR1 as SGHTA and CDR2 as FQGNSA. V was cut by 1 base and J by 3 bases, with 13 bases left in between. The CDR3 length is 15 residues. DNA of the CDR3: TGTGCCAGCAGCTTAGGGGGGGCCGAAGGCTACGAGCAGTACTTC. As protein: CASSLGGAEGYEQYF.

This clonotype appeared a few times. The chain joins TRBV18 to TRBJ1-1; D remains ambiguous. Germline values: CDR1 KGHSH, CDR2 LQKENI. This CDR3 comprises 13 residues. Trimming stripped 2 bases from V and 0 bases from J, with 4 bases between. The CDR3 bases are TGTGCCAGCTCACCAGCCATGAACACTGAAGCTTTCTTT. This sequence encodes CASSPAMNTEAFF.

There are many counts of this clonotype. The chain joins TRBV25-1 to TRBJ1-5; D gene unclear. Germline V CDR1 and CDR2: MGHDK, SYGVNS. Trimming removed 2 bases from V and 1 base from J, with 12 bases in between. CDR3 length equals 16 residues. The DNA of the CDR3 is TGTGCCAGCAGTGAAACGAACAGTTGGAGCAATCAGCCCCAGCATTTT. Translated, it gives CASSETNSWSNQPQHF.

Only a few counts were recorded for this clonotype. V is TRBV25-1 and J is TRBJ2-7; 10 bases agree with TRBD1. The length of the CDR3 is 14 residues. V dropped 3 bases and J dropped 6; count of bases not matched to a gene: 5. The V gene's germline CDR1 is MGHDK and CDR2 SYGVNS. The CDR3 sequence is CASSDSGTGAEQYF. The DNA of the CDR3 is TGTGCCAGCAGTGATTCCGGGACAGGGGCCGAGCAGTACTTC.

This clonotype has more than one count but fewer than ten. V is TRBV4-1 and J is TRBJ2-7; unclear D gene. The ends were cut back, 0 bases at V and 4 bases at J, with 7 bases in the middle. The CDR3 length is 13 residues. CDR1 is MGHRA, CDR2 YSYEKL, per germline. The DNA of the CDR3 is TGCGCCAGCAGCCAAGAGACCCCTTACGAGCAGTACTTC. Protein sequence: CASSQETPYEQYF.

This clonotype has a count of ten or more. The rearrangement uses TRBV29-1 and TRBJ1-1; D gene unclear. V lost 6 bases, J lost 2 bases, and 7 bases lay in between. The CDR3 spans 11 residues. Germline V gene lookup returns CDR1 SQVTM and CDR2 ANQGSEA. CDR3 sequence: CSVPLNTEAFF. The CDR3 DNA is TGCAGCGTCCCCCTAAACACTGAAGCTTTCTTT.

This clonotype was observed a handful of times. In DNA, the CDR3 is TGCGCCAGCAGTGACGAGCGGGGCTACACAGATACGCAGTATTTT. Protein sequence: CASSDERGYTDTQYF. The chain uses TRBV10-1 and TRBJ2-3; 7 bases are shared with TRBD2. The CDR3 totals 15 residues. Losses at the gene ends were 3 bases for V and 2 bases for J; bases not matched to a gene: 5. The germline gives CDR1 WNHNN, CDR2 SYGVQD (reference sequence).